The 16 T cell receptor beta chains below all came from one sample that was sequenced in a study of CD4 T cells in relation to SARS-CoV-2 and coronaviruses. Sequencing was performed with immunoSEQ multiplex PCR; in TCRdb, only in-frame clones are kept and a portion is missing. Of 35,000 or so clones listed, over 75% are singletons. Their antigens remain unidentified. Material for sequencing was memory CD4+ T cells from PBMCs, cultured in vitro. These receptor sequences come from an adult with COVID-19.

The chain recombines TRBV11-2 with TRBJ1-3, with 7 positions matching TRBD1. The CDR3 is 15 amino acids. The V gene end was trimmed by 2 bases and the J gene end by 4 bases; junction bases not matched to a gene: 5. Per germline, CDR1 SGHAT and CDR2 FQNNGV. The CDR3 region has the DNA TGTGCCAGCAGCTTAAGTGGGACAGCCGGAAACACCATATATTTT. Residues: CASSLSGTAGNTIYF. Full variable domain (rest looked up from reference TRBV11-2 and TRBJ1-3): EAGVAQSPRYKIIEKRQSVAFWCNPISGHATLYWYQQILGQGPKLLIQFQNNGVVDDSQLPKDRFSAERLKGVDSTLKIQPAKLEDSAVYLCASSLSGTAGNTIYFGEGSWLTVV.

This clone was observed a handful of times. The genes are TRBV2 and TRBJ1-3, with TRBD1 matching 9 bases. The V segment lost 5 bases and the J segment 0 bases; nucleotides outside the gene matches: 2. The germline CDR1 and CDR2 sequences are SNHLY and FYNNEI. The CDR3 consists of 15 residues. The chain's CDR3 is CASSKDRGSGNTIYF. The DNA of the CDR3 is TGTGCCAGCAGTAAGGACAGGGGCTCTGGAAACACCATATATTTT.

The V and J genes are TRBV6-6 and TRBJ2-7; TRBD1 agrees at 7 bases. The trim removed 5 bases at V and 3 bases at J, leaving 7 bases unmatched. CDR3 length: 14 amino acids. Germline V gene sequence: CDR1 MNHNY, CDR2 SVGAGI (reference sequence). The CDR3 nucleotides are TGTGCCAGCAGTATCGACAGGGCTTTCTACGAGCAGTACTTC. Translating it yields CASSIDRAFYEQYF.

The chain couples TRBV28 to TRBJ1-2; the D gene is possibly TRBD1 (5 bases). This CDR3 comprises 16 residues. The V gene's germline CDR1 is MDHEN and CDR2 SYDVKM. Trimming shortened V by 5 bases and J by 2 bases, and 18 bases separated the two germline ends. In DNA, the CDR3 is TGTGCCAGCAGTCCGCGGGGGAGTGGGGGGAACTATGGCTACACCTTC. Translated, it gives CASSPRGSGGNYGYTF.

The CDR3 DNA is TGTGCCAGCAGCGTGCGGACAGGGGCTGGAAACACCATATATTTT. Its protein is CASSVRTGAGNTIYF. The rearrangement joins TRBV5-4 to TRBJ1-3; 9 bases match TRBD1. Trimming removed 4 bases from V and 2 bases from J; junction bases left unmatched: 4. This CDR3 comprises 15 residues. The V gene's germline CDR1 is SGHNT and CDR2 YYREEE (reference sequence).

The V call is TRBV5-1, the J call TRBJ2-1; 8 nucleotides align to TRBD1. Germline assignment: CDR1 SGHRS and CDR2 YFSETQ. The length of the CDR3 is 16 residues. V gave up 4 bases and J gave up 0 bases; unmatched junction bases: 6. The chain's CDR3 is CASSPRTGPSYNEQFF. For the CDR3, the DNA is TGCGCCAGCAGCCCCAGGACAGGGCCCTCCTACAATGAGCAGTTCTTC.

This clone was found once. V is TRBV19 and J is TRBJ1-1, with D possibly being TRBD1 (6 bases). The CDR3 is made up of 12 amino acids. Germline V gene lookup returns CDR1 LNHDA and CDR2 SQIVND (reference sequence). Trimming pared 6 bases from V and 7 bases from J, leaving 12 bases between. CDR3 sequence (DNA): TGTGCCAGTAGGACTAAGACAGGTGAAGCTTTCTTT. It encodes CASRTKTGEAFF.

This chain uses TRBV11-2 with TRBJ1-1, with a tentative D call TRBD1 (5 bases). Per the germline V gene, CDR1 is SGHAT and CDR2 is FQNNGV. V lost 5 bases and J 9 bases, leaving 16 bases between the germline ends. The CDR3 contains 13 residues. The CDR3 bases are TGTGCCAGCAGCCCGGGAGGCAGGGTGAAAGCTTTCTTT. Its protein is CASSPGGRVKAFF.

The CDR3: CASRRLAGVRDEQYF. The DNA of the CDR3 is TGTGCCAGCAGGCGACTAGCGGGAGTTCGTGACGAGCAGTACTTC. The rearrangement links TRBV6-5 to TRBJ2-7, with 12 bases lining up with TRBD2. The CDR3 has 15 residues. Germline-derived CDR1 and CDR2 are MNHEY and SVGAGI. With V trimmed by 6 bases and J by 5 bases, 8 bases remained unmatched.

The chain combines TRBV5-1 with TRBJ2-3; 8 bases map to TRBD2. The CDR3 covers 16 residues. J gave up 3 bases and V 6 bases, and 12 bases lay outside the gene matches. Per the germline V gene, CDR1 is SGHRS and CDR2 is YFSETQ. CDR3 region: CASKPQGSGSTDTQYF. The CDR3 coding sequence is TGCGCCAGCAAACCCCAGGGAAGCGGGAGTACAGATACGCAGTATTTT.

This clone appeared a single time. The CDR3 region has the DNA TGTGCCAGCAGAGAGGGTTTAAGCACAGATACGCAGTATTTT. Amino acid sequence: CASREGLSTDTQYF. The V gene is TRBV2, the J gene TRBJ2-3; a weak D match, TRBD2 (5 bases). Germline V CDR1 and CDR2: SNHLY, FYNNEI. The CDR3 has 14 amino acids. The ends were cut back, 6 bases at V and 0 bases at J, with 10 bases in the middle.

The V and J genes are TRBV7-9 and TRBJ2-1, with TRBD2 matching over 7 bases. V lost 1 base to trimming and J lost 6 bases; unmatched junction nucleotides: 9. CDR1 and CDR2 (germline): SEHNR, FQNEAQ (reference sequence). The CDR3 is 16 residues long. CDR3 sequence reads: CASSLDAARERNEQFF. In nucleotides, the CDR3 is TGTGCCAGCAGCTTAGATGCGGCGCGGGAGCGCAATGAGCAGTTCTTC.

This chain uses TRBV28 with TRBJ1-2, with D unresolved. CDR1 and CDR2 (germline): MDHEN, SYDVKM. The ends were cut back, 7 bases at V and 4 bases at J, with 10 bases in the middle. This CDR3 is 12 amino acids long. CDR3 sequence reads: CASNREGYGYTF. CDR3 coding DNA: TGTGCCAGCAATAGGGAAGGCTATGGCTACACCTTC.

V and J are TRBV5-8 and TRBJ1-2; TRBD1 agrees at 12 bases. Trimming took 4 bases from V and 4 from J; bases not matched to a gene: 2. The V gene's germline CDR1 is SGHTS and CDR2 YDEGEE. The CDR3 loop spans 14 amino acids. The CDR3 region is CASSRDRGLYGYTF. CDR3 in DNA: TGTGCCAGCAGCAGGGACAGGGGGCTCTATGGCTACACCTTC. Full variable domain (remainder filled in from reference TRBV5-8 and TRBJ1-2): EAGVTQSPTHLIKTRGQQATLRCSPISGHTSVYWYQQALGLGLQFLLWYDEGEERNRGNFPPRFSGRQFPNYSSELNVNALELEDSALYLCASSRDRGLYGYTFGSGTRLTVV.

J is TRBJ2-2 and V is TRBV9; D is possibly TRBD1 or TRBD2 (6 bases each). From germline, CDR1 is SGDLS and CDR2 YYNGEE. This CDR3 region has 16 residues. Trimming pared 1 base from V and 7 bases from J, leaving 17 bases between. This CDR3 reads CASSVFGGALDGELFF. Here the CDR3 DNA reads TGTGCCAGCAGCGTATTCGGGGGCGCATTGGACGGGGAGCTGTTTTTT.

V is TRBV11-2 and J is TRBJ2-7, with D hard to call. Trimming shortened V by 4 bases and J by 2 bases, and 12 bases separated the two germline ends. Per the germline V gene, CDR1 is SGHAT and CDR2 is FQNNGV. This CDR3 spans 14 amino acids. CDR3 amino acids: CASSSLRFPYEQYF. In DNA form, the CDR3 reads TGTGCCAGCAGCTCTCTTCGCTTTCCCTACGAGCAGTACTTC. Drawing the rest from reference TRBV11-2 and TRBJ2-7, the complete variable domain is EAGVAQSPRYKIIEKRQSVAFWCNPISGHATLYWYQQILGQGPKLLIQFQNNGVVDDSQLPKDRFSAERLKGVDSTLKIQPAKLEDSAVYLCASSSLRFPYEQYFGPGTRLTVT.